The entry that follows covers one T cell receptor beta chain sequence. Clones were read by immunoSEQ multiplex PCR, and TCRdb kept only the in-frame ones, dropping some. Among roughly 200,000 clones listed, around nine tenths were seen once. Germline CDR1 SGDLS, CDR2 YYNGEE. The CDR3 runs to 15 residues. Trimming took 2 bases from V and 4 from J; bases not matched to a gene: 5. This entry is derived from a study of blood T cell repertoires in COVID-19. The chain has TRBV9 and TRBJ2-5; TRBD2 agrees at 10 bases. The receptor was isolated from a man younger than 35 with active or convalescent COVID-19. The specimen was peripheral blood. In DNA, the CDR3 is TGTGCCAGCAGCGTGAGCGGGAGGGCCGCAGAGACCCAGTACTTC. Protein: CASSVSGRAAETQYF.